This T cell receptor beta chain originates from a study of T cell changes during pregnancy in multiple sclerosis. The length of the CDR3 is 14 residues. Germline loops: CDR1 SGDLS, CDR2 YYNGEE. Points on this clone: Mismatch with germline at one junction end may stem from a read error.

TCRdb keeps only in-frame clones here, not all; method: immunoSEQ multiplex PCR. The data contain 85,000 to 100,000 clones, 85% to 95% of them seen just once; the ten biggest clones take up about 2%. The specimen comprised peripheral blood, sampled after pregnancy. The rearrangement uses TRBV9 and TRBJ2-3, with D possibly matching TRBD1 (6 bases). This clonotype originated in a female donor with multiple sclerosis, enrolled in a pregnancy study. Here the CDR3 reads CASSFTGDTNTQYF. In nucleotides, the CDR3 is TGTGCCAGCAGCTTTACCGGGGACACAAATACGCAGTATTTT.